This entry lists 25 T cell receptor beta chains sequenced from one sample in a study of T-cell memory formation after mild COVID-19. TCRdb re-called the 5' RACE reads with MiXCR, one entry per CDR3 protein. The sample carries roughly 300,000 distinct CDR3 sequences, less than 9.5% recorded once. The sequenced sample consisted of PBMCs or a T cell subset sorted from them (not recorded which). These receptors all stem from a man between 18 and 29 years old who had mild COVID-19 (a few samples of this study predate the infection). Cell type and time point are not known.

The CDR3 sequence: CASSQNRGAYEQYF. CDR3 coding DNA: TGCGCCAGCAGCCAAAATAGGGGTGCCTACGAGCAGTACTTC. J is TRBJ2-7 and V is TRBV4-1, with a weak D call TRBD1 (5 bases). This CDR3 is 14 amino acids long. V lost 2 bases and J 2 bases, leaving 10 bases between the germline ends. Germline V lookup: CDR1 MGHRA, CDR2 YSYEKL.

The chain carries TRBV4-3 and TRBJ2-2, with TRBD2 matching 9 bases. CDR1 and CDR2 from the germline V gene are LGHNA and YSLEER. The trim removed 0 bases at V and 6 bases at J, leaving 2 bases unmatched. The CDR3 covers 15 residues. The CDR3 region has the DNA TGCGCCAGCAGCCAAGAAGGGACTAGCCCCGGGGAGCTGTTTTTT. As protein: CASSQEGTSPGELFF.

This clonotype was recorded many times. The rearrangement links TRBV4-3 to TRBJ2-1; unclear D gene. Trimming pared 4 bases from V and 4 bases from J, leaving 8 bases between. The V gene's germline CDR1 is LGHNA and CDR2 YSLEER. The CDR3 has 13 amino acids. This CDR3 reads CASSPQPYNEQFF. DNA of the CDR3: TGCGCCAGCAGCCCACAGCCGTACAATGAGCAGTTCTTC.

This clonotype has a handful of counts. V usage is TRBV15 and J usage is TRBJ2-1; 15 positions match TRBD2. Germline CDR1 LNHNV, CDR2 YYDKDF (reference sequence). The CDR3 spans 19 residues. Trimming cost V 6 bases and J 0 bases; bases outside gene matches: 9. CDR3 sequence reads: CATRTGLAGGFSSYNEQFF. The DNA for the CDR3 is TGTGCCACCAGGACGGGACTAGCGGGGGGCTTTAGCTCCTACAATGAGCAGTTCTTC.

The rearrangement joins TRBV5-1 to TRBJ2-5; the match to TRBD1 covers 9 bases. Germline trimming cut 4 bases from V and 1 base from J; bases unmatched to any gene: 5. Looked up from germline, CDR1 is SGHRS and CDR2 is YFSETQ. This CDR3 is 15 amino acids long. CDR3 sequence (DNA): TGCGCCAGCAGCACCGGGACAGGGTCCCAAGAGACCCAGTACTTC. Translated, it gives CASSTGTGSQETQYF.

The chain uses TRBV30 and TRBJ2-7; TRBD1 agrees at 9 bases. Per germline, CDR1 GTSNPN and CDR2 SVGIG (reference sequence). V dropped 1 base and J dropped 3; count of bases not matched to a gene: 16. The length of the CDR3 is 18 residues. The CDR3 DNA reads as TGTGCCTGGAGTGGTACGGGGTTTGCCGGGACAGGGATCTACGAGCAGTACTTC. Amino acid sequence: CAWSGTGFAGTGIYEQYF.

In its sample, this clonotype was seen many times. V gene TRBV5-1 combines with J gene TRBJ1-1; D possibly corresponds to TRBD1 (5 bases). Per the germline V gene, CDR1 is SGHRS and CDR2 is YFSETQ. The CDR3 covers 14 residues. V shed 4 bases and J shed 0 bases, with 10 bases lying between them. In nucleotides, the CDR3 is TGCGCCAGCAGCGGGGGACGGGTGAACACTGAAGCTTTCTTT. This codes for CASSGGRVNTEAFF.

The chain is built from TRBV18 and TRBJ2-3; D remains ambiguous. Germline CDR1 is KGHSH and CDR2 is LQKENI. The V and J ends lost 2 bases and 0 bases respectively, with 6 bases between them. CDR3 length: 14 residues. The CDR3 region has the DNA TGTGCCAGCTCACCATGGGTCAGCACAGATACGCAGTATTTT. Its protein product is CASSPWVSTDTQYF.

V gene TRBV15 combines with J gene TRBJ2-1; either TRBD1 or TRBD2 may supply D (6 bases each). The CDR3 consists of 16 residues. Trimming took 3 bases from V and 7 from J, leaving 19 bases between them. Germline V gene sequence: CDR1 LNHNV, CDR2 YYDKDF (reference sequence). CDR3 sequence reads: CATSRSGARGRNEQFF. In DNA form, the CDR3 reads TGTGCCACCAGCAGGTCGGGGGCGCGGGGACGAAATGAGCAGTTCTTC.

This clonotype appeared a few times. The CDR3 here is CASASGQAVEAFF. In DNA form, the CDR3 reads TGTGCCAGCGCCTCGGGACAGGCGGTTGAAGCTTTCTTT. This rearrangement joins TRBV6-6 to TRBJ1-1; TRBD1 matches 8 bases. Unmatched junction bases numbered 9, after V lost 8 bases and J lost 7 bases. Germline CDR1 MNHNY, CDR2 SVGAGI (reference sequence). The CDR3 runs 13 residues.

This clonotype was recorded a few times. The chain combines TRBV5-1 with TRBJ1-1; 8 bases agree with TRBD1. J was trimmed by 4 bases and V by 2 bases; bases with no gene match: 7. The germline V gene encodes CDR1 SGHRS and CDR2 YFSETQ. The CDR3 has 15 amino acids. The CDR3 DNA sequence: TGCGCCAGCAGCTTATATCAGGGGGCGGTCACTGAAGCTTTCTTT. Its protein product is CASSLYQGAVTEAFF.

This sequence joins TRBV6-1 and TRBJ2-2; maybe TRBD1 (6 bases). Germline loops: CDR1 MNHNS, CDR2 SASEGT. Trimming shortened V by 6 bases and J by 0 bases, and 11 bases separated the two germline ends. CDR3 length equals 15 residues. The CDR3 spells CASRGHTANTGELFF. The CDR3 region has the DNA TGTGCCAGCAGGGGACACACAGCGAACACCGGGGAGCTGTTTTTT.

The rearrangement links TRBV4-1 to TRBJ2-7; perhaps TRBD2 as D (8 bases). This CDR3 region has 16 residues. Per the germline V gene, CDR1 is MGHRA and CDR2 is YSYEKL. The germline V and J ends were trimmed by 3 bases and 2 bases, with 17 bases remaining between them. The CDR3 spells CASSHGREGQTYEQYF. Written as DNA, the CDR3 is TGCGCCAGCAGCCACGGGAGGGAGGGACAGACCTACGAGCAGTACTTC.

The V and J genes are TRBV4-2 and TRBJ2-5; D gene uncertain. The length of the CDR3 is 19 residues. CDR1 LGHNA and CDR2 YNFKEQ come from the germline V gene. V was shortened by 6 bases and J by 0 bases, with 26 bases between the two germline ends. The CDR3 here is CASSTTAVAAPGYQETQYF. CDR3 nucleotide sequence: TGTGCCAGCAGTACAACTGCTGTTGCAGCGCCAGGATACCAAGAGACCCAGTACTTC.

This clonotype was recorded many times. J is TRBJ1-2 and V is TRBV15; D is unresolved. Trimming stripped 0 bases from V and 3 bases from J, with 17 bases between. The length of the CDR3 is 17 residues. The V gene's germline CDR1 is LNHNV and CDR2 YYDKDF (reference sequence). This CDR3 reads CATSRELRSRFHYGYTF. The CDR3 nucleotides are TGTGCCACCAGCAGAGAGCTCAGATCGAGGTTCCACTATGGCTACACCTTC.

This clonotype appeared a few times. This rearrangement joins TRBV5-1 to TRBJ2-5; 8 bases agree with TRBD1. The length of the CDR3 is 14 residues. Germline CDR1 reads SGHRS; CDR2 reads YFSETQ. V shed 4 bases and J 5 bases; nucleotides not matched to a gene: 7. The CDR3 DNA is TGCGCCAGCAGCCCACGGACAGGGATGGAGACCCAGTACTTC. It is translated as CASSPRTGMETQYF.

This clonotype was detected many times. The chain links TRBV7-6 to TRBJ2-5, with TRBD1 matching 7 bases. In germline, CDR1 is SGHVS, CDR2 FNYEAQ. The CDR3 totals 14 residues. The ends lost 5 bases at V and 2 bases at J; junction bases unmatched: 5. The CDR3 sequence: CASSAGTAQETQYF. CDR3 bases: TGTGCCAGCAGCGCCGGGACAGCACAAGAGACCCAGTACTTC.

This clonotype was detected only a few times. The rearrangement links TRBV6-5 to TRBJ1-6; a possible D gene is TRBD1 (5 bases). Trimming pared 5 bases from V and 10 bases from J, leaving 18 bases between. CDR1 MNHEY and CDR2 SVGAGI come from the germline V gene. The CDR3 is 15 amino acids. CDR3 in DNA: TGTGCCAGCAGTCGCGGGGGGACGGGTGGATCACCCCTCCACTTT. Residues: CASSRGGTGGSPLHF.

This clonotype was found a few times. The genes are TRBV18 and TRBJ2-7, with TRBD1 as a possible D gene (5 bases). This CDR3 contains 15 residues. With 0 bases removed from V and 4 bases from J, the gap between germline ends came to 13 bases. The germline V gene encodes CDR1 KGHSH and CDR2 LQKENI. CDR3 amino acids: CASSPPGPGRYEQYF. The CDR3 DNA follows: TGTGCCAGCTCACCACCGGGGCCTGGGCGATACGAGCAGTACTTC. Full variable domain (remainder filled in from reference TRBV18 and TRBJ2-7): NAGVMQNPRHLVRRRGQEARLRCSPMKGHSHVYWYRQLPEEGLKFMVYLQKENIIDESGMPKERFSAEFPKEGPSILRIQQVVRGDSAAYFCASSPPGPGRYEQYFGPGTRLTVT.

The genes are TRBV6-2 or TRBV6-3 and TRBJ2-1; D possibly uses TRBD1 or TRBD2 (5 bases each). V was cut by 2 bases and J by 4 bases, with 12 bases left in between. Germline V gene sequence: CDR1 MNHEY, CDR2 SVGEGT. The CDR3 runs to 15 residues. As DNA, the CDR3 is TGTGCCAGCAGTTACAGGGACGGTGGGTACAATGAGCAGTTCTTC. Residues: CASSYRDGGYNEQFF.

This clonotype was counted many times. CDR3 sequence (DNA): TGTGCCAGCTCACCAGACAGGGGCCCAGATACGCAGTATTTT. Translated: CASSPDRGPDTQYF. V gene TRBV18 combines with J gene TRBJ2-3; 8 bases fit TRBD1. The V segment lost 2 bases and the J segment 4 bases; nucleotides outside the gene matches: 2. Germline V gene lookup returns CDR1 KGHSH and CDR2 LQKENI. The CDR3 consists of 14 residues.

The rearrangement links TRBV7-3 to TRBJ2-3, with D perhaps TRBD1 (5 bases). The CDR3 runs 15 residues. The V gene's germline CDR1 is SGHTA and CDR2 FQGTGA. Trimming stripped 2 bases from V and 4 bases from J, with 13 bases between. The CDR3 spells CASSLGRASPDTQYF. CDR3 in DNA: TGTGCCAGCAGCTTAGGCAGGGCCTCCCCAGATACGCAGTATTTT.

In nucleotides, the CDR3 is TGTGCCAGCAGTTTCAGTCGCAGGGGCTATGGCTACACCTTC. The encoded protein is CASSFSRRGYGYTF. V is TRBV12-3 or TRBV12-4 and J is TRBJ1-2; a weak D match, TRBD1 (6 bases). Between the trimmed V and J ends, which lost 3 bases and 4 bases, there was a span of 12 bases. This CDR3 contains 14 residues.

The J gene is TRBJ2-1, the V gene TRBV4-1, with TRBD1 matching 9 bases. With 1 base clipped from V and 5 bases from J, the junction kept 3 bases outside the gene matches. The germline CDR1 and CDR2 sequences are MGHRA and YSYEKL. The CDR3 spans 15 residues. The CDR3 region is CASSQVGQGDNEQFF. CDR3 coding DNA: TGCGCCAGCAGCCAAGTGGGACAGGGCGACAATGAGCAGTTCTTC.

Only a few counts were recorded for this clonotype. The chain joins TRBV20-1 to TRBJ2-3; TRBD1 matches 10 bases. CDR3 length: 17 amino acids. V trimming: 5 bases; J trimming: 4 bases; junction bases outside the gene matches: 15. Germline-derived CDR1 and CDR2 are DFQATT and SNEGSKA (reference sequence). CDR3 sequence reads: CSADDTGTGVGADTQYF. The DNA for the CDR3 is TGCAGTGCTGACGATACCGGGACAGGGGTCGGCGCAGATACGCAGTATTTT.